The sequence of this T cell receptor (beta chain) was determined in a study of T cell responses to AZD1222 COVID-19 vaccine. Sequencing was performed with immunoSEQ multiplex PCR; in TCRdb, only in-frame clones are kept and a portion is missing. Here the sample spans more than 100,000 clones, more than 75% being singletons. This clone was found once. Sequenced material: peripheral blood, taken on day 0 of AZD1222 vaccination. The source is an adult in good health.

CDR3 sequence: CASSPLGQGNSPLHF. CDR3 nucleotides: TGTGCCAGCTCACCGTTGGGACAGGGGAATTCACCCCTCCACTTT. J is TRBJ1-6 and V is TRBV18; the match to TRBD1 covers 10 bases. The germline V gene encodes CDR1 KGHSH and CDR2 LQKENI. The CDR3 has 15 amino acids. Losses at the gene ends were 3 bases for V and 7 bases for J; bases not matched to a gene: 3.